This TCR beta chain was captured by sequencing in a study of regulatory T cells in long-lasting Graves disease (dated by TCRdb to the early 2020s). About the investigation overall: Newly diagnosed Graves' disease patients had taken antithyroid drugs for less than 3 months. This study used TCR sequencing and RNA sequencing of peripheral blood to compare persistent Graves' disease patients against newly diagnosed Graves' disease patients. The study was registered as a clinical trial and conducted in China. A total of some 35 samples underwent TCR sequencing, from 13 patients with persistent Graves' disease and some 20 patients with newly diagnosed Graves' disease. Findings and caveats that apply to the study as a whole: Compared with newly diagnosed patients, persistent Graves' disease patients had lower TCR Shannon entropy and fewer highly expanded clones, which suggests clonal expansion. As a limitation, the authors acknowledged that the small sample size may reduce accuracy. Patients with persistent disease shared more public clonotypes (about 2,900) than newly diagnosed patients did (more than 900). Sequencing and analysis were restricted to the TCR beta chain. Only peripheral blood was studied, because thyroid tissue, the primary lesion, was inaccessible. TRBV28, TRBJ1-2 and TRBJ2-5 were preferentially used in persistent disease, while TRBV20-1 and TRBJ2-1 were favored in newly diagnosed disease.

A remark on this clonotype: The antigen this receptor binds is unknown. Base qualities were left out, and no much larger clone turns up one base away.

Library method: multiplex PCR. TCRdb records Illumina HiSeq 4000 as the sequencer. iRepertoire HTBI primers and Arm-PCR amplification of CDR3 regions were used to construct TCR beta libraries. Gel purification was performed on PCR products prior to sequencing. The authors' analysis ran thus. Gene usage analysis of CDR3 amino acid clonotypes used the approximately 56 TRBV and 14 to 15 TRBJ segments found across samples. COPE and FqMerger were used to merge the filtered high-quality paired reads into contigs. Contigs were aligned with BLAST to IMGT TRBV, TRBD and TRBJ reference genes, and CDR3 was defined per IMGT. Clonotypes above 0.1% frequency were classified as highly expanded clones. Shannon entropy was used to measure repertoire diversity, and the Gini coefficient was used to measure V-J evenness. Public clonotypes were defined as clonotypes shared by more than one individual. In-frame beta chains were kept once TCRdb had trimmed the public reads at Q25 with fastp and called clones with MiXCR. Each CDR3 protein gets just one entry, which takes the most common genes and DNA from the rows behind it. The V and J calls shown here were made by TCRdb, not taken from the authors' results. Within this sample are hundreds of thousands of distinct CDR3 sequences, with about 15% of them counted one time only. Of the sample, 15% to 20% is held by the ten largest clones.

Read against the paper, the sample's time point label means: newly diagnosed GD, antithyroid drugs for less than 3 months. RNA was extracted from PBMCs in TRIzol for both TCR sequencing and RNA sequencing. The diagnosis of Graves' disease followed American Thyroid Association guidelines. Patients for the study were recruited at an endocrinology department in Xi'an, China. From each patient, around 9 milliliters of peripheral blood was collected into an EDTA anticoagulant tube. Ficoll Paque Plus density gradient separation was used to isolate PBMCs, and no further T cell sorting was done. An Agilent 2100 Bioanalyzer and agarose gel were used to check RNA quality, while a NanoDrop 2000 measured RNA concentration. V was cut back by 5 bases and J by 13 bases, leaving a gap of 15 bases between them. CDR1 and CDR2 are read off the germline V gene as LGHNT and FRNRAP. CDR3 length: 12 amino acids, cysteine to phenylalanine. The entry retains the CDR3 DNA only, 36 bases that are in frame from base 1.

These data also featured in a second study, about T cells in Graves' hyperthyroidism and ophthalmopathy. Per that second paper: Graves' hyperthyroidism was defined as stable when no progression to ophthalmopathy occurred over 18 months of follow-up. Hyperthyroidism patients were newly diagnosed, had a disease duration of under 2 months, and were aged 18 to 65 years. Exclusion was applied to patients with uncontrolled infections, other autoimmune diseases, pregnancy or lactation. Diagnoses relied on clinical symptoms, serum thyroxine and TRAb, thyroid ultrasound and orbital computed tomography. For the first round of RT-PCR on the TCR CDR3, the HTBI primer set was used together with the Qiagen OneStep RT-PCR kit. Most expanded thyroid clonotypes (frequency above 0.001) were also detected in blood, suggesting blood repertoires may reflect thyroid immune responses. A model built on a 13 V-J signature distinguished ophthalmopathy from stable hyperthyroidism, reaching roughly 88% sensitivity and under 84% specificity in cross-validation and 80%/75% in testing. In validation, the model predicted progression to ophthalmopathy a median of about 6 months before onset, with approximately 71% sensitivity and about 75% specificity. To identify distinguishing TCR V-J signatures, a discovery cohort of 100 patients was used, comprising 43 with Graves' ophthalmopathy and around 60 with stable Graves' hyperthyroidism. Whether ophthalmopathy could be predicted prospectively was tested in an independent validation cohort made up of under 20 hyperthyroidism patients plus 17 patients who later progressed to ophthalmopathy. The approximately 100 discovery patients were divided at random into training and test sets in a 7:3 ratio. The study also compared thyroid tissue and blood T-cell repertoires from about six Graves' hyperthyroidism patients. After blood sampling, hyperthyroidism patients were treated with methimazole at a starting dose of 30 mg daily, and ophthalmopathy patients were treated with high-dose intravenous methylprednisolone. A second multiplex PCR round built the libraries, followed by size selection and purification. Sequencing of the libraries was done on an Illumina HiSeq2000 using paired-end 100 bp reads. Raw data were processed with SOAPnuke, discarding reads with adapters, uncalled bases, mean Phred below 15, or no exact constant-primer or identifier match. COPE v1.2.5 was used to merge the high-quality paired reads, and each unique nucleotide sequence was defined as a clonotype. Clonotypes were aligned to IMGT TRBV, TRBD and TRBJ reference segments using MiTCR v1.1. The analysis included only V-J combinations with a frequency above 0.0001, which together covered 99% to 99.2% of the repertoires. The TCS score was defined as F50 (clonal expansion) divided by E x V (chaos), with BLOSUM62-based TCRdist calculated between CDR3 peptides within each V-J. Welch's t-statistics and random forest reduced roughly 540 V-J features to roughly 13, which were used in a naive Bayes classifier (R e1071). Sample size was not statistically predetermined, and investigators were not blinded to group allocation. According to the paper, TCR Vbeta CDR3 sequencing was carried out on around 140 peripheral blood samples, which came from fewer than 50 ophthalmopathy, fewer than 80 hyperthyroidism and roughly 17 progressor patients.

The rearrangement combines TRBV12-5 with TRBJ2-1, with the D gene possibly TRBD1 or TRBD2, each one fitting 6 bases. The input for sequencing was peripheral blood mononuclear cells (PBMCs), taken at new diagnosis, from a patient treated with antithyroid drugs. The sequence was obtained from a woman in her 30s with Graves disease. Donor details come from another sample of the same person, matched by shared clones. The base sequence is TGTGCTAGTGGTCCCCTGGGGGGCCCCCAGTTCTTC. Protein translation: CASGPLGGPQFF.